This T cell receptor beta chain is from a study of cytomegalovirus exposure and HLA in healthy donors. Across the whole study: Researchers previously reported finding fewer than 140 million unique TCR beta sequences from about 200 million T cells.

Study results and caveats: About 87% or about 30% of the time was how often most TCR beta V segments were productive, according to an earlier analysis.

Trimming stripped 7 bases from V and 6 bases from J, with 12 bases between. Per germline, CDR1 WSHSY and CDR2 SAAADI. There are 13 residues in the CDR3. PCR involved 60 Vbeta and 13 Jbeta primers. TCRdb's table, derived via immunoSEQ multiplex PCR, lists solely in-frame clones and lacks some. The table records around 230,000 clones, roughly 85% of them present only once. Nominally healthy donors were sampled, though unrecorded immune exposures were likely. This clone was counted between two and nine times. Its antigen is still unknown. Material: PBMCs. The chain has TRBV10-2 and TRBJ2-2, with TRBD1 as a possible D gene (5 bases). The source is a male donor in good health and CMV-seronegative. The CDR3 DNA reads as TGCGCCAGCAACGTCAGGGTGGCCGGGGAGCTGTTTTTT. Its translation: CASNVRVAGELFF.